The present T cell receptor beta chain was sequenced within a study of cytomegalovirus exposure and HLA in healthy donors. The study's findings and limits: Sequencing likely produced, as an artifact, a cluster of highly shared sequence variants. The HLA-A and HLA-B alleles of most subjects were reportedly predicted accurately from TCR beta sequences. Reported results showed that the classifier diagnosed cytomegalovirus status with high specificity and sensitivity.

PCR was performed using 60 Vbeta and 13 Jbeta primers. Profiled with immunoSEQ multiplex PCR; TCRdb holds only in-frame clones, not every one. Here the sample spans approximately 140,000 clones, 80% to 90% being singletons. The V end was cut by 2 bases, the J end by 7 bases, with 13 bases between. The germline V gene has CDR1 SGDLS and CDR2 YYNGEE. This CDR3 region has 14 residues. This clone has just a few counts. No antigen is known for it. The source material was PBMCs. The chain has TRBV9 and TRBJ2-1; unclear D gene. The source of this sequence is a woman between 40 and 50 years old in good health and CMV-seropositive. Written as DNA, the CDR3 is TGTGCCAGCAGCGTCGAGGTTGAGAAAAATGAGCAGTTCTTC. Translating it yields CASSVEVEKNEQFF.